What follows is one TCR beta chain and its context. What it recognizes is unknown. It was with 60 Vbeta and 13 Jbeta primers that the PCR ran. TCRdb keeps only in-frame clones here, not all; method: immunoSEQ multiplex PCR. The sample includes approximately 210,000 clones, roughly three quarters of them seen just once. The data stem from a study of cytomegalovirus exposure and HLA in healthy donors. For the study at large: Of some 400 genotyped donors, more than 65% grouped in the Caucasian-associated ancestry cluster.

In germline, CDR1 is SGHVS, CDR2 FQNEAQ. V lost 5 bases and J 6 bases, leaving 14 bases between the germline ends. CDR3 length equals 14 residues. Regarding the study as a whole: It was reportedly the case that the classifier diagnosed cytomegalovirus status with high specificity and sensitivity. There were about 160 TCR beta chains listed as cytomegalovirus-associated. It was assumed in the presence/absence analyses that sequencing depth was roughly uniform across donors.

This chain connects TRBV7-8 to TRBJ1-5; no clear D. The specimen sequenced was PBMCs. This clonotype was sampled from a woman in her fifties or sixties in good health and CMV-seronegative. In DNA form, the CDR3 reads TGTGCCAGCAGCCTAAGTCCCGGTAGTCAGCCCCAGCATTTT. Encoded protein: CASSLSPGSQPQHF.